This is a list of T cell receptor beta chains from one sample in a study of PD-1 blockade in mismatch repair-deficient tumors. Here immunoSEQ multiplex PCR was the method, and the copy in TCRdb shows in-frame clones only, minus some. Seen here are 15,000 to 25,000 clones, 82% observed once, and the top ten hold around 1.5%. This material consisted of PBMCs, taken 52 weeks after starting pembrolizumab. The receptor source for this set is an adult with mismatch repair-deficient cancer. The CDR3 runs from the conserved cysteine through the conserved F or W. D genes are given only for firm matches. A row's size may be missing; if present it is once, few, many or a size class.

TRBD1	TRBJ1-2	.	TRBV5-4	TGTGCCAGCAGCTTGGGCGGGACAGTCCCTGATGGCTACACCTTC	CASSLGGTVPDGYTF
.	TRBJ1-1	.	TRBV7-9	TGTGCCAGCAGCTTAGGGAGTTCCACTGAAGCTTTCTTT	CASSLGSSTEAFF
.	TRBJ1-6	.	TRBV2	TGTGCCAGCTTCGGGACTGATTATAATTCACCCCTCCACTTT	CASFGTDYNSPLHF
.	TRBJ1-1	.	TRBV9	TGTGCCAGCAGCGTAGGAGAGGGGAACACTGAAGCTTTCTTT	CASSVGEGNTEAFF
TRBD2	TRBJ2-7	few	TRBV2	TGTGCCAGCGGAGCGGGAGAGCGGCACGAGCAGTACTTC	CASGAGERHEQYF
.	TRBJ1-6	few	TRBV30	TGTGCCTGGAGTGTGCCAGGGGTCCCAAAATCACCCCTCCACTTT	CAWSVPGVPKSPLHF
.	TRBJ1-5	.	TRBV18	TGTGCCAGCTCACCACAGGGGAGGAGTAATCAGCCCCAGCATTTT	CASSPQGRSNQPQHF
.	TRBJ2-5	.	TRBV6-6	TGTGCCAGCAGTAAAAAGGACTACGCCCGGCAGACCCAGTACTTC	CASSKKDYARQTQYF
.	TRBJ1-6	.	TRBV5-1	TGCGCCAGCAGCTGGGACGGGACAAACGGGTCACCCCTCCACTTT	CASSWDGTNGSPLHF
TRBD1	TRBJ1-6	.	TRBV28	TGTGCCAGCAGGGGACAGGGAAAATATAATTCACCCCTCCACTTT	CASRGQGKYNSPLHF
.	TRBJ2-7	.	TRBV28	TGTGCCAGCAGTTTACCCATCAGGGGGGAGAGGTCCTACGAGCAGTACTTC	CASSLPIRGERSYEQYF
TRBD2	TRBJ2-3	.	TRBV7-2	TGTGCCAGCAGCGAGATGGGGGGGTGGGGAGATACGCAGTATTTT	CASSEMGGWGDTQYF
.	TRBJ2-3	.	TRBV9	TGTGCCAGCAGCTGGAGGGGCCAGAAGGGAGATACGCAGTATTTT	CASSWRGQKGDTQYF